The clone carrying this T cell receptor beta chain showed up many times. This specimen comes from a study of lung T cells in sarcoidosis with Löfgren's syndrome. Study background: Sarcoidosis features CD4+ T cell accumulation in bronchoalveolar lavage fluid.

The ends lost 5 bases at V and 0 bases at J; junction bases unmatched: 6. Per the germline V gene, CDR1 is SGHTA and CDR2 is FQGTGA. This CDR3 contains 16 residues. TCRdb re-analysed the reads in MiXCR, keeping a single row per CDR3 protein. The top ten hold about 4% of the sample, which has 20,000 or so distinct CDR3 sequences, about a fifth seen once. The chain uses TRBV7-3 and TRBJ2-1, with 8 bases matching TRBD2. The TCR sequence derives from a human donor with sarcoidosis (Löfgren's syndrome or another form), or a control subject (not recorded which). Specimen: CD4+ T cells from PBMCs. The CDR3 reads CASSLAGGPSYNEQFF. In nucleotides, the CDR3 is TGTGCCAGCAGCCTAGCGGGCGGACCCTCCTACAATGAGCAGTTCTTC.